Described below is a single TCR beta chain sequence and its context. The antigen it binds to is not known. No qualities accompany the bases; no much larger clone lies one base away. Sequencing used an Illumina NovaSeq 6000. TCR cDNA was synthesized by 5'RACE template switching, which introduced a universal primer site and unique molecular identifiers. Priming of cDNA synthesis was performed from both the TCR alpha and TCR beta constant segments. Libraries were amplified in two PCR steps, with sample barcodes and sequencing adapters added in the second step. Sequencing of the libraries was done on either Illumina HiSeq 2500 (2x100 bp) or NovaSeq (2x150 bp). On the study's bioinformatics: Demultiplexing of reads and collapsing into UMI consensus sequences were performed with MIGEC, and V(D)J alignment was carried out with MiXCR. Using edgeR on replicate PBMC samples, clonotypes were called vaccine-responding if FDR was below 0.01 and the log2 fold change was above 5 up to day 15. Bulk clonotypes were assigned CD4 or CD8 identity according to which sequenced CD4 or CD8 repertoire held them at higher abundance. TCRdb reprocessing: public reads trimmed at Q25 with fastp, clones called with MiXCR, in-frame beta chains kept. Merged by CDR3 protein, the rows form single entries marked with the most common genes and DNA. The V and J calls were not made by the authors but by TCRdb's processing. Counted in this sample were 400,000 to 450,000 distinct CDR3 sequences; roughly 20% of them appeared once. Of the sample, roughly a sixth is held by the ten largest clones.

In the paper's terms, the treatment or condition label means: live attenuated yellow fever vaccine strain. Two biological replicates of bulk PBMCs were collected at each blood-draw timepoint. A standard Ficoll-Paque protocol was used to isolate PBMCs from peripheral blood. RNA was extracted with TriZol from bulk PBMCs, CD4 and CD8 fractions, and dextramer-positive and dextramer-negative fractions. V sheds 6 bases and J sheds 3 bases, leaving 21 bases between their ends. From the germline V gene, CDR1 is SGHVS and CDR2 is FQNEAQ. From its cysteine to its phenylalanine, the CDR3 spans 17 amino acids. Only the CDR3 DNA stays, 51 bases, in frame from base 1. The data stem from a study of T cells after yellow fever vaccination (dated by TCRdb to the late 2010s). Describing the broader study: The SMART-Seq v4 Ultra Low Input RNA kit was used to prepare libraries from fractions with low cell numbers. Two healthy male donors made up the cohort, one aged 18 to 29 years and the other aged 30 to 40 years. Bulk PBMC replicates and cell subsets were isolated from blood drawn at multiple timepoints before and after both primary and secondary immunization. To follow T-cell clones before and after primary and booster YFV17D yellow fever vaccination, bulk TCR alpha and beta repertoires were sequenced over time. Summary of the overall study and its limitations: Most clones expanded after primary vaccination (approximately 95% of CD4 and roughly 90% of CD8) were re-detected after the booster, suggesting that broad memory maintenance occurred. Computational filtering was needed because FACS-sorted repertoires could contain abundant contaminating clonotypes from the bulk population. A small fraction of clonotypes appeared in both the CD4 and CD8 compartments, likely as a result of convergent recombination. Because only two donors were included in the study, the extent to which the findings can be generalized is limited. Compared with the primary T-cell response, the secondary T-cell response was weaker but faster, peaking on day 5 rather than day 15.

Here the sequenced sample was PBMCs, taken before the yellow fever booster vaccination. This TCR came from a man aged 18 to 30 who received the YFV17D yellow fever vaccine. The chain uses TRBV7-8 and TRBJ2-1; TRBD1 is possibly the D segment (6 matching bases). The DNA sequence follows: TGTGCCAGCAGACCTCCCCGGGACAACCAGTTCTACAATGAGCAGTTCTTC. The encoded protein is CASRPPRDNQFYNEQFF.